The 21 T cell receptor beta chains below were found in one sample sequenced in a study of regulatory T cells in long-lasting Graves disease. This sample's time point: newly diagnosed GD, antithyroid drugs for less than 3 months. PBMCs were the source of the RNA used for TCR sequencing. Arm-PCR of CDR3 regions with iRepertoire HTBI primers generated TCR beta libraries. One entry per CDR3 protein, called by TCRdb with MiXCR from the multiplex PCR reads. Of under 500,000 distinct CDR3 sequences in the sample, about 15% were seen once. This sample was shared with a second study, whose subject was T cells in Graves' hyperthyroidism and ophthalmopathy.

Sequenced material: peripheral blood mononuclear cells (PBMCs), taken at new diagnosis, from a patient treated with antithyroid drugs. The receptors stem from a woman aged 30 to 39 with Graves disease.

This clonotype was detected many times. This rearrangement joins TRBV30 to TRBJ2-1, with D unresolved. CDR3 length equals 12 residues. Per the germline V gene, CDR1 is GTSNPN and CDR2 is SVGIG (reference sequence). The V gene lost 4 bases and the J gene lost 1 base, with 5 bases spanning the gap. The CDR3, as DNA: TGTGCCTGGACGAGATCCTACAATGAGCAGTTCTTC. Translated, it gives CAWTRSYNEQFF.

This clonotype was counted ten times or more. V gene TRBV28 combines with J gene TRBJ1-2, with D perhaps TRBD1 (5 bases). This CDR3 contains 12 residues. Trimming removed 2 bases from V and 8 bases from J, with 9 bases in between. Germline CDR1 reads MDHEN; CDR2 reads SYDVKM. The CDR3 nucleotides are TGTGCCAGCAGTTTAAGGGGCGCGGGCTACACCTTC. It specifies CASSLRGAGYTF.

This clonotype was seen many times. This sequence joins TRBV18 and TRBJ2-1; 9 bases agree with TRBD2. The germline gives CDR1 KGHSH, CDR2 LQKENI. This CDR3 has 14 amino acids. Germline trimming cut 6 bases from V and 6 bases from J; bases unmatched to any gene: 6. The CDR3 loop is CASSLQTSGNEQFF. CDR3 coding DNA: TGTGCCAGCTCTCTCCAGACTAGCGGCAATGAGCAGTTCTTC.

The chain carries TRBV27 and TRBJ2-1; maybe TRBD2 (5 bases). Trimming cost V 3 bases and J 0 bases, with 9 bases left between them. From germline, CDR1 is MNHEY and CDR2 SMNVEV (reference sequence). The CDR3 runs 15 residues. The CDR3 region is CASSFGISSYNEQFF. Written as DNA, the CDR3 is TGTGCCAGCAGTTTCGGGATCAGCTCCTACAATGAGCAGTTCTTC.

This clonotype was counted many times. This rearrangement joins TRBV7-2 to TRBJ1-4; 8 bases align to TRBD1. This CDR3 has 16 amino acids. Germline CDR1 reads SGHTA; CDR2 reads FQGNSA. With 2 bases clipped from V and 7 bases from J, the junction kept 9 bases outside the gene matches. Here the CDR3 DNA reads TGTGCCAGCAGCTTAACGCAGGGGGCAGGGAGTGAAAAACTGTTTTTT. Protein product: CASSLTQGAGSEKLFF.

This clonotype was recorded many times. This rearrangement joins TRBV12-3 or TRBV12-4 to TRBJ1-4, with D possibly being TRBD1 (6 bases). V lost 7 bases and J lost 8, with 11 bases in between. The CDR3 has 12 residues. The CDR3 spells CASNRVGEKLFF. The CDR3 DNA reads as TGTGCCAGCAACAGGGTCGGCGAAAAACTGTTTTTT.

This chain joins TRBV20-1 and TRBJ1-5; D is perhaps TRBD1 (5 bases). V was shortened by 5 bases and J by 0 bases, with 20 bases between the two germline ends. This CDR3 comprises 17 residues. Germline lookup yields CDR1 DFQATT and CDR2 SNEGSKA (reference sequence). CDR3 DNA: TGCAGTGCTGAAACGTCTGGGGGACGCTATAGCAATCAGCCCCAGCATTTT. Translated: CSAETSGGRYSNQPQHF.

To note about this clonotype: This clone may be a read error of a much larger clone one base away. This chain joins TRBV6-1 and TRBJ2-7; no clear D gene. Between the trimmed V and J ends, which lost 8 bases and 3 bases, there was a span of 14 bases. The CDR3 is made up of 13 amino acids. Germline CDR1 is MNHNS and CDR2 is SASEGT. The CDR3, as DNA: TGTGCCAGCGTACCTAGAGGCTTCTACGAGCAGTACTTC. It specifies CASVPRGFYEQYF.

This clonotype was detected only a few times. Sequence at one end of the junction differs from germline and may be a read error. In nucleotides, the CDR3 is TGCGCCAGCAGCTTACAGGGTATTAACGATGGCTACACCTTC. Its translation is CASSLQGINDGYTF. The genes are TRBV5-1 and TRBJ1-2; a weak D match, TRBD1 (6 bases). CDR3 size: 14 residues. Germline-derived CDR1 and CDR2 are SGHRS and YFSETQ.

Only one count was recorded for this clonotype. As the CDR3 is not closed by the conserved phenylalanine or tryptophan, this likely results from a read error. The CDR3 coding sequence is TGTGCCAGCAGCGCCCGGAGGGGGGGCCCGACCTATGGCTACACCTCC. Protein sequence: CASSARRGGPTYGYTS. J is TRBJ1-2 and V is TRBV7-2; D is perhaps TRBD1 (6 bases). This CDR3 comprises 16 residues. Germline loops: CDR1 SGHTA, CDR2 FQGNSA. V lost 5 bases to trimming and J lost 4 bases, with 20 bases between them.

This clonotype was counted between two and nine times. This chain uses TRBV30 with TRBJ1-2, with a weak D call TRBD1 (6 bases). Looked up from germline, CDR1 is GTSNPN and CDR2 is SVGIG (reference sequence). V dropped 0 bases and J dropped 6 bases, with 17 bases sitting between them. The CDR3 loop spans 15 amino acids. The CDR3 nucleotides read TGTGCCTGGAGTGTACCGGCAGGGGATACTGATGGCTACACCTTC. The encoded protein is CAWSVPAGDTDGYTF.

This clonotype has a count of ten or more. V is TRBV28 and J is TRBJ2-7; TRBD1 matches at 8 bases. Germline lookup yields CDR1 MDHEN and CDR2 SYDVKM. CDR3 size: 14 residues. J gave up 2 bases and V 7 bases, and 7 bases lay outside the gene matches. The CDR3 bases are TGTGCCAGCACCCCCCCGGACAGGGCCTACGAGCAGTACTTC. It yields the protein CASTPPDRAYEQYF.

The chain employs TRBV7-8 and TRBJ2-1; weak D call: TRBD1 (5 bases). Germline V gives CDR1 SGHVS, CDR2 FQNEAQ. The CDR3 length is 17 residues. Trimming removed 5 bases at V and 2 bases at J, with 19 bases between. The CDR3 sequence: CASSIGPRVGTYNEQFF. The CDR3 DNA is TGTGCCAGCAGCATTGGGCCCAGGGTTGGGACCTACAATGAGCAGTTCTTC.

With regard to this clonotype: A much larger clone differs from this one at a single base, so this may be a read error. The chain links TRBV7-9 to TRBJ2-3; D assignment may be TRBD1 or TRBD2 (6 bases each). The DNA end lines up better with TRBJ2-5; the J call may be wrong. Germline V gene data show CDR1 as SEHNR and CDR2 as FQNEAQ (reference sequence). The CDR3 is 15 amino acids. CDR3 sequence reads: CASSLEGGIGETQYF. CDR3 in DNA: TGTGCCAGCAGCTTAGAGGGGGGCATCGGAGAGACCCAGTACTTC.

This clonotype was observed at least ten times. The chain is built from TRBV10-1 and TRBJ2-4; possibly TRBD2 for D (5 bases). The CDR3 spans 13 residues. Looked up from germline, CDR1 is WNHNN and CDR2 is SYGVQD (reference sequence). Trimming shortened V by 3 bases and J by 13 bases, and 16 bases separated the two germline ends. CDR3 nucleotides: TGCGCCAGCAGTGAAGCGGTGGGCCAATTCCAGTACTTC. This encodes CASSEAVGQFQYF.

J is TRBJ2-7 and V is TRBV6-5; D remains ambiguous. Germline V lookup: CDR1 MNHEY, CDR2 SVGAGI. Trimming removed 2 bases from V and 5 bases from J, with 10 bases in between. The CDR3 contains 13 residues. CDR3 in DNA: TGTGCCAGCAGTTACACGGCCCGGGACGAGCAGTACTTC. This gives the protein CASSYTARDEQYF.

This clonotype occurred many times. In DNA, the CDR3 is TGTGCCAGCAGCCCTCCTCGGGGACCCCTCCACTTT. Its translation is CASSPPRGPLHF. This rearrangement joins TRBV3-1 to TRBJ1-6; D gene unclear. V was clipped by 4 bases and J by 12 bases, with 10 bases between them. From germline, CDR1 is LGHDT and CDR2 YNNKEL (reference sequence). This CDR3 has 12 residues.

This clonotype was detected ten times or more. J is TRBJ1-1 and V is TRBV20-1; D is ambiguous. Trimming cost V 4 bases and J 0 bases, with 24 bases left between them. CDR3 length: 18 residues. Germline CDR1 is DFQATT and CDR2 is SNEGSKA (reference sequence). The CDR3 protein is CSAMNPSDNSFMNTEAFF. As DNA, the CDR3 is TGCAGTGCTATGAATCCTTCGGATAATTCCTTCATGAACACTGAAGCTTTCTTT.

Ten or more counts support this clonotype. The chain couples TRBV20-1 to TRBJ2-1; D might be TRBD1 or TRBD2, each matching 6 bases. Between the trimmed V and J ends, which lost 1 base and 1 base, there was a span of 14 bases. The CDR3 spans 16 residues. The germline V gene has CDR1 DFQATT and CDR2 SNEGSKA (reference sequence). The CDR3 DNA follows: TGCAGTGCTAGAGGGGGGCGGGATAGGTCCTACAATGAGCAGTTCTTC. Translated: CSARGGRDRSYNEQFF.

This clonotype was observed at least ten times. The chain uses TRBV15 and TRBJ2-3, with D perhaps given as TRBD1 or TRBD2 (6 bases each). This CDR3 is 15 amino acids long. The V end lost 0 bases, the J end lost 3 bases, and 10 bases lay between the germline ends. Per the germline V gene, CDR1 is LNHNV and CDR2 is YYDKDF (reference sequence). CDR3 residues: CATSRDQGTTDTQYF. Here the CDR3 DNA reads TGTGCCACCAGCAGAGATCAGGGGACTACAGATACGCAGTATTTT.

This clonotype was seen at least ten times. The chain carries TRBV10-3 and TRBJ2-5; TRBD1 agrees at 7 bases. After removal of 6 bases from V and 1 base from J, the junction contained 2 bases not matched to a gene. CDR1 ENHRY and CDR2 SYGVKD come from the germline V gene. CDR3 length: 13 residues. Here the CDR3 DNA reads TGTGCCATCAGACGACAGGGCCAAGAGACCCAGTACTTC. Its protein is CAIRRQGQETQYF.